Below are 20 T cell receptor beta chains sequenced from a single sample in a study of blood T cell repertoires in COVID-19. Here immunoSEQ multiplex PCR was the method, and the copy in TCRdb shows in-frame clones only, minus some. The profile covers 150,000 to 200,000 clones, with 88% appearing a single time and 2.1% taken by the ten largest. The material sequenced was peripheral blood. These receptors all stem from a man in his 70s with active or convalescent COVID-19.

The chain links TRBV27 to TRBJ1-5; maybe TRBD1 (5 bases). V was pared by 2 bases and J by 5 bases, with 13 bases between. CDR3 length: 15 residues. Germline V lookup: CDR1 MNHEY, CDR2 SMNVEV (reference sequence). CDR3: CASSLEGRGDQPQHF. The CDR3 DNA sequence: TGTGCCAGCAGTTTAGAGGGTCGGGGGGATCAGCCCCAGCATTTT.

This chain uses TRBV7-9 with TRBJ2-3; TRBD2 agrees at 9 bases. The germline gives CDR1 SEHNR, CDR2 FQNEAQ (reference sequence). The CDR3 loop spans 17 amino acids. With V trimmed by 5 bases and J by 0 bases, 9 bases remained unmatched. DNA for the CDR3: TGTGCCAGCAGCCCAAACCCTAGCGGGGTAAGCACAGATACGCAGTATTTT. Its protein is CASSPNPSGVSTDTQYF.

With respect to this clone: Distinct nucleotide sequences in the sample also encode this CDR3. V gene TRBV18 combines with J gene TRBJ2-7; 8 nucleotides match TRBD1. The germline CDR1 and CDR2 sequences are KGHSH and LQKENI. This CDR3 has 14 amino acids. With V trimmed by 3 bases and J by 1 base, 2 bases remained unmatched. As DNA, the CDR3 is TGTGCCAGCTCACCCCGACAGGGGTCCTACGAGCAGTACTTC. The encoded protein is CASSPRQGSYEQYF. Full variable domain (remainder filled in from reference TRBV18 and TRBJ2-7): NAGVMQNPRHLVRRRGQEARLRCSPMKGHSHVYWYRQLPEEGLKFMVYLQKENIIDESGMPKERFSAEFPKEGPSILRIQQVVRGDSAAYFCASSPRQGSYEQYFGPGTRLTVT.

This clone was found once. The chain is built from TRBV5-1 and TRBJ2-1, with TRBD1 identical over 7 bases. V lost 4 bases, J lost 9 bases, and 16 bases stayed unmatched. Germline assignment: CDR1 SGHRS and CDR2 YFSETQ. CDR3 length equals 16 residues. For the CDR3, the DNA is TGCGCCAGCAGCCACCGACAGGGAGACGCATTGGGTGAGCAGTTCTTC. This codes for CASSHRQGDALGEQFF.

The rearrangement joins TRBV10-1 to TRBJ2-7; the D gene is possibly TRBD1 (6 bases). CDR1 and CDR2 (germline): WNHNN, SYGVQD (reference sequence). This CDR3 is 15 amino acids long. Trimming cost V 2 bases and J 2 bases, with 13 bases left between them. CDR3 residues: CASSEGGHGPYEQYF. The CDR3 DNA follows: TGCGCCAGCAGTGAGGGGGGACACGGGCCCTACGAGCAGTACTTC.

This chain links TRBV7-2 with TRBJ2-7; no clear D. Germline V gene sequence: CDR1 SGHTA, CDR2 FQGNSA. CDR3 length equals 14 residues. V was shortened by 3 bases and J by 2 bases, with 11 bases between the two germline ends. The CDR3 sequence is CASSLVRFPYEQYF. CDR3 DNA: TGTGCCAGCAGCTTGGTGCGGTTCCCCTACGAGCAGTACTTC. The entire variable domain, with the rest obtained from reference TRBV7-2 and TRBJ2-7, is as follows: GAGVSQSPSNKVTEKGKDVELRCDPISGHTALYWYRQSLGQGLEFLIYFQGNSAPDKSGLPSDRFSAERTGGSVSTLTIQRTQQEDSAVYLCASSLVRFPYEQYFGPGTRLTVT.

The rearrangement links TRBV28 to TRBJ2-2; 10 bases match TRBD2. The V gene's germline CDR1 is MDHEN and CDR2 SYDVKM. V lost 3 bases to trimming and J lost 7 bases; unmatched junction nucleotides: 8. The CDR3 is 16 residues long. CDR3 in DNA: TGTGCCAGCAGTTTCCTGGCTAGCGGGAGCGGCGGGGAGCTGTTTTTT. Translation: CASSFLASGSGGELFF.

The V and J genes are TRBV25-1 and TRBJ1-5; possibly TRBD1 for D (6 bases). The CDR3 length is 16 residues. Germline V gene lookup returns CDR1 MGHDK and CDR2 SYGVNS. Trimming stripped 1 base from V and 2 bases from J, with 12 bases between. In nucleotides, the CDR3 is TGTGCCAGCAGTGAATTTGGGCCAGGGGGCAATCAGCCCCAGCATTTT. It yields the protein CASSEFGPGGNQPQHF.

V gene TRBV21-1 combines with J gene TRBJ2-3; the D call of TRBD2 is as the table states it, not checked on the DNA. TRBV21-1 is shown as a pseudogene. The CDR3 consists of 17 residues. The CDR3 coding sequence is TGTGCCAGCAGCAAAGCGGGGGGGTTGCCTGACACAGATACGCAGTATTTT. This gives the protein CASSKAGGLPDTDTQYF.

The genes are TRBV30 and TRBJ2-2; 8 bases match TRBD2. This CDR3 region has 15 residues. Trimming removed 0 bases from V and 5 bases from J; junction bases left unmatched: 5. Germline CDR1 GTSNPN, CDR2 SVGIG (reference sequence). CDR3 DNA sequence: TGTGCCTGGAGTGTACTGGCTAGCGGGACCGGGGAGCTGTTTTTT. Its translation is CAWSVLASGTGELFF.

The chain employs TRBV6-5 and TRBJ2-1; D perhaps matches TRBD1 (6 bases). V lost 4 bases and J 8 bases, leaving 21 bases between the germline ends. Germline CDR1 is MNHEY and CDR2 is SVGAGI. The CDR3 length is 16 residues. DNA for the CDR3: TGTGCCAGCAGTTCACTTTACAGGGAAGGCGTCGATGAGCAGTTCTTC. Amino acids: CASSSLYREGVDEQFF.

The genes are TRBV19 and TRBJ2-5; possible D gene TRBD1, 6 bases. The CDR3 is 16 amino acids. The V gene lost 4 bases and the J gene lost 0 bases, with 15 bases spanning the gap. Germline assignment: CDR1 LNHDA and CDR2 SQIVND (reference sequence). The CDR3 region has the DNA TGTGCCAGTAGTACCCGGTGGGGGCAGTACCAAGAGACCCAGTACTTC. Amino acid sequence: CASSTRWGQYQETQYF.

V and J are TRBV5-1 and TRBJ1-2; no firm D call. The germline V and J ends were trimmed by 0 bases and 8 bases, with 11 bases remaining between them. The CDR3 is made up of 13 amino acids. The germline V gene has CDR1 SGHRS and CDR2 YFSETQ. The CDR3 loop is CASSLVEGIGYTF. The CDR3 DNA follows: TGCGCCAGCAGCTTGGTTGAGGGTATAGGCTACACCTTC.

The chain uses TRBV28 and TRBJ2-7; D gene ambiguous. V shed 10 bases and J shed 2 bases, with 12 bases lying between them. The CDR3 has 12 amino acids. Germline CDR1 and CDR2: MDHEN and SYDVKM. The CDR3, as DNA: TGTGCCATTGGAGTGGCGACCTACGAGCAGTACTTC. Amino acid sequence: CAIGVATYEQYF.

V is TRBV19 and J is TRBJ1-1; D may be TRBD1 (5 bases). Germline CDR1 is LNHDA and CDR2 is SQIVND (reference sequence). CDR3 length: 16 residues. Trimming stripped 3 bases from V and 3 bases from J, with 17 bases between. The CDR3 DNA follows: TGTGCCAGTAGTATGTGGAGGGGCATTCGGGACACTGAAGCTTTCTTT. Its protein is CASSMWRGIRDTEAFF.

The gene calls are TRBV5-5 and TRBJ2-5; 7 bases align to TRBD2. V shed 3 bases, J shed 5 bases, and the junction held 10 bases outside the gene matches. The CDR3 runs 15 residues. From germline, CDR1 is SGHKS and CDR2 YYEKEE (reference sequence). The CDR3 region is CASSSNRDYVETQYF. CDR3 in DNA: TGTGCCAGCAGCTCAAACCGGGACTACGTGGAGACCCAGTACTTC.

The chain employs TRBV7-6 and TRBJ2-5; D may be TRBD1 (6 bases). V lost 3 bases, J lost 1 base, and 15 bases lay in between. Germline-derived CDR1 and CDR2 are SGHVS and FNYEAQ. This CDR3 comprises 16 residues. In DNA form, the CDR3 reads TGTGCCAGCAGCTTTGCAGGGGAATGGGGCCAAGAGACCCAGTACTTC. Its protein is CASSFAGEWGQETQYF. Filled out from reference TRBV7-6 and TRBJ2-5, the complete variable domain reads GAGVSQSPRYKVTKRGQDVALRCDPISGHVSLYWYRQALGQGPEFLTYFNYEAQQDKSGLPNDRFSAERPEGSISTLTIQRTEQRDSAMYRCASSFAGEWGQETQYFGPGTRLLVL.

This clone was recorded at least ten times. The chain uses TRBV5-1 and TRBJ2-5, with D possibly TRBD2 on 6 matching bases. Germline V gene lookup returns CDR1 SGHRS and CDR2 YFSETQ. This CDR3 is 15 amino acids long. With 0 bases removed from V and 4 bases from J, the gap between germline ends came to 13 bases. The CDR3 reads CASSLASARGETQYF. The CDR3 coding sequence is TGCGCCAGCAGCTTGGCTAGCGCCCGGGGAGAGACCCAGTACTTC.

This clone was counted ten times or more. The V call is TRBV5-1, the J call TRBJ2-1, with 11 bases identical to TRBD1. The CDR3 has 14 residues. Germline V gene sequence: CDR1 SGHRS, CDR2 YFSETQ. With 4 bases clipped from V and 6 bases from J, the junction kept 3 bases outside the gene matches. The CDR3 region is CASSPGTGGNEQFF. The CDR3 DNA is TGCGCCAGCAGCCCTGGGACAGGGGGCAATGAGCAGTTCTTC.

The chain carries TRBV28 and TRBJ2-7; TRBD2 aligns across 7 bases. The J segment lost 2 bases and the V segment lost 5 bases, leaving 6 bases of the junction unmatched. The CDR3 is 14 amino acids. Germline V lookup: CDR1 MDHEN, CDR2 SYDVKM. In DNA form, the CDR3 reads TGTGCCAGCAGTATATTGGGAGGGCCCTACGAGCAGTACTTC. Protein sequence: CASSILGGPYEQYF.